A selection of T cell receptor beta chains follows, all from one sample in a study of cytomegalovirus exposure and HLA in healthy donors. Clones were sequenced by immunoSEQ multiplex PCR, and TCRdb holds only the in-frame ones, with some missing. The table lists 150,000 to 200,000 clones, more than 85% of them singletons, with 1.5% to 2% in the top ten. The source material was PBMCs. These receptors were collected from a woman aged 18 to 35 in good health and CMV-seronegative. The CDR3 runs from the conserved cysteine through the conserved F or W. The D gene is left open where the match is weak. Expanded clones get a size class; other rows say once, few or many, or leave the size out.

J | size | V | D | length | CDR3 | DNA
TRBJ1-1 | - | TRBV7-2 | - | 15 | CASSVVGAGNTEAFF | TGTGCCAGCAGCGTGGTGGGGGCGGGCAACACTGAAGCTTTCTTT
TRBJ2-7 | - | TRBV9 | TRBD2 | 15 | CASSSGLAGAYEQYF | TGTGCCAGCAGCTCGGGACTAGCGGGAGCCTACGAGCAGTACTTC
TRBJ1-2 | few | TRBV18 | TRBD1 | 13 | CASSLSRGDGYTF | TGTGCCAGCTCCCTAAGCAGGGGGGATGGCTACACCTTC
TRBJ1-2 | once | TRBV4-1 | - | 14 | CASSQAGIVYGYTF | TGCGCCAGCAGCCAAGCAGGGATTGTCTATGGCTACACCTTC
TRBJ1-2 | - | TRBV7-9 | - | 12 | CASSVDSYGYTF | TGTGCCAGCAGCGTCGACAGCTATGGCTACACCTTC
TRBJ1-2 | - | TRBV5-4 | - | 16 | CASSVAPRGAGDGYTF | TGTGCCAGCAGCGTCGCCCCGCGGGGGGCGGGTGATGGCTACACCTTC
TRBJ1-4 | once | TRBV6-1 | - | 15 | CASSRRQATNEKLFF | TGTGCCAGCAGTAGACGACAGGCTACTAATGAAAAACTGTTTTTT
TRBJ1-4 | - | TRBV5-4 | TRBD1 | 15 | CASSLGTRGREKLFF | TGTGCCAGCAGCTTGGGAACAAGGGGGCGTGAAAAACTGTTTTTT
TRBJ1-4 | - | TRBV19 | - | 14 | CASSNTGSGEKLFF | TGTGCCAGTAGCAACACAGGGTCCGGTGAAAAACTGTTTTTT
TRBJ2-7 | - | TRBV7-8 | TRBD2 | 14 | CASSPGGSSYEQYF | TGTGCCAGCAGCCCCGGGGGGTCTTCCTACGAGCAGTACTTC
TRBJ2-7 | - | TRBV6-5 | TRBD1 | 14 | CASSSDRAVYEQYF | TGTGCCAGCAGTTCGGACAGGGCGGTTTACGAGCAGTACTTC
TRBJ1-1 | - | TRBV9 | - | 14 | CASSVEQFHTEAFF | TGTGCCAGCAGCGTAGAACAGTTTCACACTGAAGCTTTCTTT
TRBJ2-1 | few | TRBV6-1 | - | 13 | CASSALAYGEQFF | TGTGCCAGCAGCGCCCTAGCATATGGTGAGCAGTTCTTC
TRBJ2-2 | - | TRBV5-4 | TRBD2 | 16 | CASSLLAGGPAGELFF | TGTGCCAGCAGCCTACTAGCGGGAGGGCCCGCCGGGGAGCTGTTTTTT
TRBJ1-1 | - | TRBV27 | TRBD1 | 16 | CASSLGTGAMNTEAFF | TGTGCCAGCAGTTTAGGGACAGGGGCCATGAACACTGAAGCTTTCTTT
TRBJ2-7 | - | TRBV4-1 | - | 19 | CASSPSRSEPGPWTSEQYF | TGCGCCAGCAGCCCAAGCCGATCAGAGCCGGGTCCGTGGACAAGCGAGCAGTACTTC
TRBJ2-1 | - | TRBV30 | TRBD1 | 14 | CAWSAGTGHNEQFF | TGTGCCTGGAGCGCTGGGACAGGGCACAATGAGCAGTTCTTC
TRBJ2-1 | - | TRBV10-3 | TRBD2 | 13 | CAIKASGNNEQFF | TGTGCCATCAAAGCTAGCGGAAACAATGAGCAGTTCTTC
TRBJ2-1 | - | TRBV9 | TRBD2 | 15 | CASSVGWTSTNEQFF | TGTGCCAGCAGCGTAGGGTGGACTAGCACAAATGAGCAGTTCTTC
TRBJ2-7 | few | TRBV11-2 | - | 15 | CASSLIGKGVYEQYF | TGTGCCAGCAGCTTGATAGGGAAGGGGGTCTACGAGCAGTACTTC
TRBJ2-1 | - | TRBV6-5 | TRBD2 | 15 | CASSRTSGSFDEQFF | TGTGCCAGTAGTCGGACTAGCGGGAGTTTCGATGAGCAGTTCTTC
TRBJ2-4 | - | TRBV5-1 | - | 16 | CASSLVRGLGRNIQYF | TGCGCCAGCAGCTTGGTGCGGGGCCTGGGGAGGAACATTCAGTACTTC
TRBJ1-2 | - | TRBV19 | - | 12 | CASSSGRGGYTF | TGTGCCAGTAGTTCCGGTCGAGGGGGCTACACCTTC
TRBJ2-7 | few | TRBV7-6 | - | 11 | CASSRTGEQYF | TGTGCCAGCAGCCGAACAGGAGAGCAGTACTTC
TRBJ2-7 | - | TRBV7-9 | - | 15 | CASSSPRLGVYEQYF | TGTGCCAGCAGCTCCCCCCGTTTGGGAGTCTACGAGCAGTACTTC
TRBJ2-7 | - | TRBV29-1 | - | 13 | CSVEDRGGLEQYF | TGCAGCGTTGAAGACAGGGGAGGGCTCGAGCAGTACTTC
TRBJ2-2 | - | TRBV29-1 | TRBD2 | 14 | CSVEGGVGTGELFF | TGCAGCGTTGAGGGAGGGGTCGGCACCGGGGAGCTGTTTTTT
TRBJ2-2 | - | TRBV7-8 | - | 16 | CASSLRLQANTGELFF | TGTGCCAGCAGCCTTCGACTCCAAGCGAACACCGGGGAGCTGTTTTTT
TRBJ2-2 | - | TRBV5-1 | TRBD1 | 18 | CASSFGQGASANTGELFF | TGCGCCAGCAGCTTTGGACAGGGCGCGTCTGCTAACACCGGGGAGCTGTTTTTT
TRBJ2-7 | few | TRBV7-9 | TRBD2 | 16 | CSSLPSGGRMTYEQYF | TGTTCCAGCCTGCCCTCGGGGGGGCGCATGACCTACGAGCAGTACTTC
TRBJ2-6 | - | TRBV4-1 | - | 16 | CASSQEPLSGANVLTF | TGCGCCAGCAGCCAAGAACCACTCTCTGGGGCCAACGTCCTGACTTTC
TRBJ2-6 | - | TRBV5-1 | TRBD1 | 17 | CASSQDRLSSGANVLTF | TGCGCCAGCAGCCAGGACAGGTTAAGCTCTGGGGCCAACGTCCTGACTTTC
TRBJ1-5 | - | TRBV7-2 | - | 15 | CASSPALAFHQPQHF | TGTGCCAGCAGCCCGGCTTTAGCATTTCATCAGCCCCAGCATTTT
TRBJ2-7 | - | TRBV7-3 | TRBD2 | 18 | CASCPGLAGGAGSYEQYF | TGTGCCAGCTGTCCGGGACTAGCGGGTGGAGCAGGTTCCTACGAGCAGTACTTC
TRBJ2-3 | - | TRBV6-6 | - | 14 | CATLDGGSRDTQYF | TGTGCCACCCTCGATGGGGGGTCCAGAGATACGCAGTATTTT
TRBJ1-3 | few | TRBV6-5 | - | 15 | CASSYEGTSGNTIYF | TGTGCCAGCAGTTACGAGGGAACCTCTGGAAACACCATATATTTT
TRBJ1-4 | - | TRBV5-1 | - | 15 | CASSLDGSTNEKLFF | TGCGCCAGCAGCTTGGATGGGAGTACTAATGAAAAACTGTTTTTT
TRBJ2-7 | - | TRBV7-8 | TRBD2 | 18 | CASSPRPGLAGNSYEQYF | TGTGCCAGCAGCCCAAGACCGGGACTAGCGGGGAACTCCTACGAGCAGTACTTC
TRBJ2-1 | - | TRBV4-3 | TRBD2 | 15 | CASSQGPGGYNEQFF | TGCGCCAGCAGCCAAGGGCCGGGGGGGTACAATGAGCAGTTCTTC
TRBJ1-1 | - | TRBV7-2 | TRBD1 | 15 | CASSPQRQGNTEAFF | TGTGCCAGCAGCCCCCAACGACAGGGGAACACTGAAGCTTTCTTT
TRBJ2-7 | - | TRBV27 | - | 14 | CASSLSGSNYEQYF | TGTGCCAGCAGTTTATCCGGGAGCAACTACGAGCAGTACTTC
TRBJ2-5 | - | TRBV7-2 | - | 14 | CASTPGVGQETQYF | TGTGCCAGCACCCCGGGGGTGGGGCAAGAGACCCAGTACTTC
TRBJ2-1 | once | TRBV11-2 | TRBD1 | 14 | CASSLDRGPYEQFF | TGTGCCAGCAGCTTAGACAGGGGGCCCTATGAGCAGTTCTTC
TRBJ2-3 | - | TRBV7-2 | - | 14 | CASSFLLGPDTQYF | TGTGCCAGCAGCTTTCTACTAGGGCCTGATACGCAGTATTTT
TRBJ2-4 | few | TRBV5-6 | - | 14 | CASSLGLAKNIQYF | TGTGCCAGCAGCTTGGGGCTAGCCAAAAACATTCAGTACTTC
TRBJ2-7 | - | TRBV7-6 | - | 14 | CASSLGGRSYEQYF | TGTGCCAGCAGCTTAGGAGGCCGTTCCTACGAGCAGTACTTC